This T cell receptor (beta chain) was recovered during a study of early T cells in non-severe SARS-CoV-2 infection. Study as a whole: With bulk RNA from unsorted whole blood as input, sequencing yielded unpaired chains. Study results and caveats: The matching step, a VDJdb search, favored anti-spike CD8 responses and missed private and CD4 specificities.

Individual cDNA molecules carried attached unique molecular identifiers. TCRdb used MiXCR to reprocess the 5' RACE reads, holding one entry per CDR3 protein. Of tens of thousands of distinct CDR3 sequences detected, around 4.5% appear once; the ten largest clones hold about a fifth. CDR1 and CDR2 from the germline V gene are SGHNT and YENEEA. V was trimmed by 5 bases and J by 8 bases, leaving 19 bases between them. The CDR3 is made up of 15 amino acids. This clonotype was seen at least ten times. Its antigen is unknown. The chain links TRBV11-3 to TRBJ2-1, with D tentatively TRBD1 (8 bases). The receptor was isolated from an adult who was a healthcare worker with PCR-confirmed SARS-CoV-2 infection or an uninfected control (not recorded which). The sequenced sample was whole blood. CDR3: CASSPGQGGHDEQFF. CDR3 DNA sequence: TGTGCCAGCAGCCCCGGACAGGGAGGGCACGATGAGCAGTTCTTC.